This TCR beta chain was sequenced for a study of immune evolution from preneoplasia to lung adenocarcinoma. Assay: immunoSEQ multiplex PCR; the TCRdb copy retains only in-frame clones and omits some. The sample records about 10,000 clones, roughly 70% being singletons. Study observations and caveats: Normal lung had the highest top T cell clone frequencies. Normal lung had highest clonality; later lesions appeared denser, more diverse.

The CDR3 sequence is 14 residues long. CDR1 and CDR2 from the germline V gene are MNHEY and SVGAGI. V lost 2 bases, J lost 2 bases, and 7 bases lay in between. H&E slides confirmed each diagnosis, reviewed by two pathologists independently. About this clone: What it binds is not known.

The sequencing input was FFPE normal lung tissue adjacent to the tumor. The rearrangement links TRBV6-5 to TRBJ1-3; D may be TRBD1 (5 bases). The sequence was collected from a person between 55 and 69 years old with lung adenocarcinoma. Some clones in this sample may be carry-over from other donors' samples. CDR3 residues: CASSYGGAGNTIYF. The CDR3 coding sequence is TGTGCCAGCAGTTACGGGGGGGCTGGAAACACCATATATTTT.